These T cell receptor beta chains were read from a single sample in a study of shared T cell receptors in the human thymus. TCRdb's copy holds only in-frame clones and misses some; the assay was immunoSEQ multiplex PCR. The profile shows about 610,000 clones, over 75% of them singletons. This sample was also put to use in a study of human thymus T cells.

The sample taken for sequencing was thymocytes. Receptor source: a boy in the first two years of life with a congenital heart defect. Both conserved end residues are part of each CDR3. Fields, in order: CDR3 DNA, CDR3 protein, D gene, J gene, clone size, V gene, CDR3 length. A D gene is named only where the DNA matches it firmly. Size tells how often a clone was seen (once, few, many) or the class of an expanded clone, and some rows leave it out.

TGTGCCAGTAGTATCGCGGGACAGGACGACTACGAGCAGTACTTC CASSIAGQDDYEQYF TRBD1 TRBJ2-7 - TRBV19 15
TGTGCCAGCAGTGTGCGGTCCCCTCCCTTGTACCAAGAGACCCAGTACTTC CASSVRSPPLYQETQYF - TRBJ2-5 - TRBV25-1 17
TGTGCCAGCATGAGGGTGGGCACTGAAGCTTTCTTT CASMRVGTEAFF - TRBJ1-1 - TRBV6-1 12
TGTGCCAGCAGCACCCAGTGGGGGGAAGGGCCCTCCAACACCGGGGAGCTGTTTTTT CASSTQWGEGPSNTGELFF - TRBJ2-2 - TRBV5-6 19
TGTGCCAGCAGCGTAGATGGGGACACCAATCAGCCCCAGCATTTT CASSVDGDTNQPQHF - TRBJ1-5 - TRBV9 15
TGTGCCAGCAGTTTATTGGCAGGGGGCCTGGAGACCCAGTACTTC CASSLLAGGLETQYF TRBD1 TRBJ2-5 - TRBV28 15
TGTGCCAGCATTGGACAACAGGGGGCCGAGGAGACCCAGTACTTC CASIGQQGAEETQYF TRBD1 TRBJ2-5 - TRBV6-1 15
TGTGCCAGCGGGGGAGGGGGGACTAACTATGGCTACACCTTC CASGGGGTNYGYTF - TRBJ1-2 - TRBV6-1 14
TGTGCCAGCAGTTTTCACGGGACAGGGGACTATAGCAATCAGCCCCAGCATTTT CASSFHGTGDYSNQPQHF TRBD1 TRBJ1-5 - TRBV28 18
TGCGCCAGCAGCTTGGGGCCTCCGGAGGGCAGCGAGACCCAGTACTTC CASSLGPPEGSETQYF - TRBJ2-5 - TRBV5-1 16
TGCGCCAGCAGCCAAGATCCTGCAGGGGCGCCCTACGAGCAGTACTTC CASSQDPAGAPYEQYF - TRBJ2-7 once TRBV4-1 16
TGTGCCAGCAGCTTAAGGCGGGGGGCTAAACCAACCTACGAGCAGTACTTC CASSLRRGAKPTYEQYF TRBD2 TRBJ2-7 - TRBV11-1 17
TGTGCCAGCAGTGTCCTCCTAGAACCATCCTACAATGAGCAGTTCTTC CASSVLLEPSYNEQFF - TRBJ2-1 - TRBV6-1 16
TGTGCCAGCACTATACAGGGGGTAACAAACAATGAGCAGTTCTTC CASTIQGVTNNEQFF TRBD1 TRBJ2-1 - TRBV6-4 15
TGTGCCAGTAGTGAGGAGGGCTATGGCTACACCTTC CASSEEGYGYTF - TRBJ1-2 - TRBV19 12
TGCGCCAGCAGCCCTACTATTGGGTGGCACAATGAGCAGTTCTTC CASSPTIGWHNEQFF - TRBJ2-1 - TRBV4-1 15
TGTGCCTGGAGAGCCCCAAAACCAACTAATGAAAAACTGTTTTTT CAWRAPKPTNEKLFF - TRBJ1-4 - TRBV30 15
TGTGCCAGCAGCCTCTACGGGACTAGCGGGATAAGGGAGCAGTACTTC CASSLYGTSGIREQYF TRBD2 TRBJ2-7 - TRBV11-2 16
TGTGCCAGCAGTGCCCGGGGGGGCAATCAGCCCCAGCATTTT CASSARGGNQPQHF - TRBJ1-5 - TRBV27 14
TGTGCCACCAGCAGCCTAGGGAGGAGCTGCGGTAAGGCTGAAGCTTTCTTT CATSSLGRSCGKAEAFF - TRBJ1-1 few TRBV15 17
TGTGCTAGCAGCTTAGGTTTGACGGGACTTGTTGAGACCCAGTACTTC CASSLGLTGLVETQYF - TRBJ2-5 - TRBV7-7 16
TGTGCCAGCAGTTACTCCACGGGGGGGACTAATGAAAAACTGTTTTTT CASSYSTGGTNEKLFF - TRBJ1-4 - TRBV6-5 16
TGTGCCAGCAGCGTCCTCCTGGACAGTCCTAACTATGGCTACACCTTC CASSVLLDSPNYGYTF - TRBJ1-2 once TRBV9 16
TGTGCCACCAGCACACGGACAGGGGGCCTTGGGAATCAGCCCCAGCATTTT CATSTRTGGLGNQPQHF TRBD1 TRBJ1-5 - TRBV15 17
TGTGCCAGCAGTGTACGGGACAGGGGAACCGGGGAGCTGTTTTTT CASSVRDRGTGELFF TRBD1 TRBJ2-2 once TRBV25-1 15
TGTGCCAGCAGTGAAGGGCGGGGGAGCACAGATACGCAGTATTTT CASSEGRGSTDTQYF TRBD2 TRBJ2-3 few TRBV6-1 15